This T cell receptor beta chain was found in a study of cytomegalovirus exposure and HLA in healthy donors. The wider study: An analysis done earlier identified more than 100 million unique TCR beta sequences from around 180 million T cells. Among fewer than 500 genotyped donors, roughly 81% fell in the Caucasian-associated ancestry cluster.

Germline values: CDR1 SGHDT, CDR2 YYEEEE. CDR3 length: 15 amino acids. The V gene lost 4 bases and the J gene lost 8 bases, with 19 bases spanning the gap. General study results and limits: Researchers reported in a later analysis that common viral pathogens appeared linked to several top clusters.

Remarks on this clone: Its specificity is unknown.

PCR involved 60 Vbeta and 13 Jbeta primers. Sequenced by immunoSEQ multiplex PCR; TCRdb stores in-frame clones only, minus some. The repertoire holds 90,000 to 120,000 clones, with approximately 81% as singletons. The receptor's source is a female donor in good health and CMV-seropositive. The chain couples TRBV5-6 to TRBJ2-1; D is perhaps TRBD2 (5 bases). The source material was PBMCs. The CDR3: CASSAPGNMDDEQFF. As DNA, the CDR3 is TGTGCCAGCAGCGCTCCCGGGAACATGGACGATGAGCAGTTCTTC.